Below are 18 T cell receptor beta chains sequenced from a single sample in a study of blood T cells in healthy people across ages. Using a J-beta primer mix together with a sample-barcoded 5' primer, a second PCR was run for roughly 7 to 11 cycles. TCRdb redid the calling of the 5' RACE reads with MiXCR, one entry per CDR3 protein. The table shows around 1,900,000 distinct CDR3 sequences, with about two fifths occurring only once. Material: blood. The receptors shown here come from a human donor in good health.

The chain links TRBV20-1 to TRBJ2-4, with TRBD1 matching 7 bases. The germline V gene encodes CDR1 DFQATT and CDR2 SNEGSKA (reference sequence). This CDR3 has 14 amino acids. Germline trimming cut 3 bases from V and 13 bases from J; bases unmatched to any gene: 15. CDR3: CSASRDSLYNEQYF. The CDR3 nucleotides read TGCAGTGCTAGCCGGGACAGCCTGTACAATGAGCAGTACTTC.

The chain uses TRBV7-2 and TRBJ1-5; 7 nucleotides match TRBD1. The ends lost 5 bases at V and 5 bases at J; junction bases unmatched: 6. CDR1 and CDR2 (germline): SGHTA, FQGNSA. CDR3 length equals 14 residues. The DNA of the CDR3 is TGTGCCAGCAGCCCGGACAGGAGATATCAGCCCCAGCATTTT. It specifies CASSPDRRYQPQHF. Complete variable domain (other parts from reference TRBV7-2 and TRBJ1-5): GAGVSQSPSNKVTEKGKDVELRCDPISGHTALYWYRQSLGQGLEFLIYFQGNSAPDKSGLPSDRFSAERTGGSVSTLTIQRTQQEDSAVYLCASSPDRRYQPQHFGDGTRLSIL.

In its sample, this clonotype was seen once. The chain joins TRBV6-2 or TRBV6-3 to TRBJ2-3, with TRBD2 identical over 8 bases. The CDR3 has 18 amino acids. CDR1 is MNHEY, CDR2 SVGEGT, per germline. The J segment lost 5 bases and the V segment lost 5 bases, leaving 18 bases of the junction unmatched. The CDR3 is CASSRTYSVAGWGDTQYF. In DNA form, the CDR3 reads TGTGCCAGCAGTCGCACCTATTCGGTAGCGGGGTGGGGAGATACGCAGTATTTT.

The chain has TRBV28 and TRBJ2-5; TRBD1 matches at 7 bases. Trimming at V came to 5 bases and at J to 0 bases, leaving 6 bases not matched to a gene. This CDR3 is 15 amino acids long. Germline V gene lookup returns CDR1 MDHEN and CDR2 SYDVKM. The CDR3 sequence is CASSPIDRDQETQYF. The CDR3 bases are TGTGCCAGCAGTCCGATCGACAGGGACCAAGAGACCCAGTACTTC.

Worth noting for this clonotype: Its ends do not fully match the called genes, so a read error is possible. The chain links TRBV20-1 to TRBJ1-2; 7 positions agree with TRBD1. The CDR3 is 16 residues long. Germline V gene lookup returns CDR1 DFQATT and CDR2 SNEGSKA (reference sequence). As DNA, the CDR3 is TGCAGTACTAGGGCGCGGGACAGAACTCCTAACTATGGCTACACCTTC. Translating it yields CSTRARDRTPNYGYTF.

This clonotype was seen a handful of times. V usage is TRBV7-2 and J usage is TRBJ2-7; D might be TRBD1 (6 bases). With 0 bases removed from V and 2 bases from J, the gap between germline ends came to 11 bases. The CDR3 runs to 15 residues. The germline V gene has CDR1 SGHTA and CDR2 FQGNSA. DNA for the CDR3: TGTGCCAGCAGCTTAGCAACACAGGGTCCCTACGAGCAGTACTTC. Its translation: CASSLATQGPYEQYF.

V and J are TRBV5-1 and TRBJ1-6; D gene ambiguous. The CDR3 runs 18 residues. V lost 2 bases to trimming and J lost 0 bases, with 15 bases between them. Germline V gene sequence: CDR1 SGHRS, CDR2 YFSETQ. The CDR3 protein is CASSLWTLGSSYNSPLHF. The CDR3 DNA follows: TGCGCCAGCAGCTTATGGACGCTAGGCAGCTCCTATAATTCACCCCTCCACTTT.

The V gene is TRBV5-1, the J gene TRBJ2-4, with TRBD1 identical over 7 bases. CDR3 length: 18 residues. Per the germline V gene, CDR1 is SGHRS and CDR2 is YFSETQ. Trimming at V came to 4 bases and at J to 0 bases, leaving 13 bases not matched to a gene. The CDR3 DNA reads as TGCGCCAGCAGCCCCCTCCTGGGACAGAAGATAGCCAAAAACATTCAGTACTTC. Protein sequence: CASSPLLGQKIAKNIQYF.

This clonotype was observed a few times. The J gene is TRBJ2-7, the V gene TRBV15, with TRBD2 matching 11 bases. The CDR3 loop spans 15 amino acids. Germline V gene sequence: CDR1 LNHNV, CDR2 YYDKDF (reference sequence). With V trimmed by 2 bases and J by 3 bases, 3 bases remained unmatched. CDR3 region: CATSRLAGGRYEQYF. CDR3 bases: TGTGCCACCAGCAGACTAGCGGGGGGCCGCTACGAGCAGTACTTC.

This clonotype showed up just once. The chain's CDR3 is CATSDLFSGGNSYNEQFF. CDR3 coding DNA: TGTGCCACCAGTGATTTGTTCAGCGGGGGGAACTCCTACAATGAGCAGTTCTTC. The chain has TRBV24-1 and TRBJ2-1; 9 bases fit TRBD2. The length of the CDR3 is 18 residues. The J segment lost 0 bases and the V segment lost 0 bases, leaving 5 bases of the junction unmatched. From germline, CDR1 is KGHDR and CDR2 SFDVKD.

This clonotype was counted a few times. Here the CDR3 reads CASSQGPSLGSYEQYF. The CDR3 nucleotides read TGCGCCAGCAGCCAAGGGCCCTCACTGGGATCCTACGAGCAGTACTTC. This rearrangement joins TRBV4-1 to TRBJ2-7; D uncertain. CDR3 size: 16 residues. V lost 1 base and J 1 base, leaving 14 bases between the germline ends. CDR1 MGHRA and CDR2 YSYEKL come from the germline V gene.

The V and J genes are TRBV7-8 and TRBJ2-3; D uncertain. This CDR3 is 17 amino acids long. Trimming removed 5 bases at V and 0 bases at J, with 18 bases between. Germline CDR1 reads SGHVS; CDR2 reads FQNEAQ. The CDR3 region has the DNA TGTGCCAGCAGCCCCAAACGTGTTCAGACTAGCACAGATACGCAGTATTTT. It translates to CASSPKRVQTSTDTQYF.

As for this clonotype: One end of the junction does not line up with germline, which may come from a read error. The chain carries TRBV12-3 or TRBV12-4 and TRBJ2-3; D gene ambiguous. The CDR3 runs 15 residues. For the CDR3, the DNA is TGTGCCAGCAGTTTTTCTACAGTCTACACAGATGCGCAGTATTTT. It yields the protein CASSFSTVYTDAQYF.

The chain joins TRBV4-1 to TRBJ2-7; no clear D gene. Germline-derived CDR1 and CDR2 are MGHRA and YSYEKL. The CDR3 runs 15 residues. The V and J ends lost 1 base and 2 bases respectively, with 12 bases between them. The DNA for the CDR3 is TGCGCCAGCAGCCAAGCTGTTAGGCAGACCTACGAGCAGTACTTC. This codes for CASSQAVRQTYEQYF.

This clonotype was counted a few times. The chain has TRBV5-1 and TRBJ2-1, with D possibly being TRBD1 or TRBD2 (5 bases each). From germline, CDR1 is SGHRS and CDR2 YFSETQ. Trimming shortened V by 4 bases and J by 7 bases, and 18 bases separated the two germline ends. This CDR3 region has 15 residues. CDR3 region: CASSPYGVKGNEQFF. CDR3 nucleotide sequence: TGCGCCAGCAGCCCCTACGGGGTCAAGGGGAATGAGCAGTTCTTC.

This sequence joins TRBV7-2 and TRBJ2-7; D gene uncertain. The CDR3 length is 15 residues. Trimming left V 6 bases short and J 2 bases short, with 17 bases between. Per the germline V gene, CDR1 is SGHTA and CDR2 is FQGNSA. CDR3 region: CASSSRSGSTYEQYF. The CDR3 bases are TGTGCCAGCAGTTCTAGGAGTGGGTCGACCTACGAGCAGTACTTC.

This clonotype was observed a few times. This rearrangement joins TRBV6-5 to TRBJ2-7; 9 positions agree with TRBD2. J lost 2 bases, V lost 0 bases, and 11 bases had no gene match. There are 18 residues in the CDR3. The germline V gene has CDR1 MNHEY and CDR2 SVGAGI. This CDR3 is CASSYSSQPGLAAYEQYF. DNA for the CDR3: TGTGCCAGCAGTTACTCGAGCCAGCCGGGACTAGCTGCCTACGAGCAGTACTTC.

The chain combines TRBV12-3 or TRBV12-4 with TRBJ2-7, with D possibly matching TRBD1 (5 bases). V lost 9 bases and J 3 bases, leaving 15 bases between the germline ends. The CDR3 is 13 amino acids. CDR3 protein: CARPLGAGYEQYF. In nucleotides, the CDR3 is TGTGCCAGGCCTTTAGGGGCTGGCTACGAGCAGTACTTC.